Below, 29 T cell receptor beta chains from the same sample are listed, as sequenced in a study of technical replicates of blood from several donors. Using immunoSEQ multiplex PCR, the repertoire was profiled, and TCRdb retains in-frame clones only, with some absent. The sample records approximately 50,000 clones, roughly 95% being singletons. Material for sequencing was T cells isolated from PBMCs. Source of these receptors: a human donor in good health.

This clone was picked up one time. The rearrangement links TRBV4-3 to TRBJ2-2; 15 bases are shared with TRBD2. The J segment lost 8 bases and the V segment lost 4 bases, leaving 2 bases of the junction unmatched. Germline loops: CDR1 LGHNA, CDR2 YSLEER. This CDR3 spans 15 amino acids. The CDR3 loop is CASSLGLAGGGELFF. CDR3 sequence (DNA): TGCGCCAGCAGCCTTGGACTAGCGGGAGGGGGGGAGCTGTTTTTT.

Concerning this clone itself: One end of the junction varies from germline; a read error may be responsible. This chain uses TRBV28 with TRBJ1-6; 9 bases line up with TRBD1. Germline CDR1 is MDHEN and CDR2 is SYDVKM. The CDR3 has 16 residues. For the CDR3, the DNA is TGTGCCAGCAGCCCCGGGACAGGGCTTTATACTTCACCCCTCCACTTT. It encodes CASSPGTGLYTSPLHF.

This chain joins TRBV25-1 and TRBJ2-7; D may be TRBD2 (5 bases). CDR3 length: 10 residues. V shed 10 bases and J shed 2 bases, with 6 bases lying between them. The germline CDR1 and CDR2 sequences are MGHDK and SYGVNS. The CDR3 bases are TGTGCCACGGGGACCTACGAGCAGTACTTC. Amino acids: CATGTYEQYF.

The chain employs TRBV2 and TRBJ2-1, with D maybe TRBD1 (6 bases). Germline CDR1 SNHLY, CDR2 FYNNEI. The CDR3 length is 14 residues. V gave up 7 bases and J gave up 10 bases, with 20 bases separating them. CDR3 nucleotides: TGTGCCAGCACCCAGCCCAGGGGTAAGGGCGAGCAGTTCTTC. Amino acids: CASTQPRGKGEQFF. Full variable domain (remainder filled in from reference TRBV2 and TRBJ2-1): EPEVTQTPSHQVTQMGQEVILRCVPISNHLYFYWYRQILGQKVEFLVSFYNNEISEKSEIFDDQFSVERPDGSNFTLKIRSTKLEDSAMYFCASTQPRGKGEQFFGPGTRLTVL.

The chain is built from TRBV29-1 and TRBJ1-2; D possibly corresponds to TRBD1 (6 bases). CDR3 length: 15 amino acids. Germline assignment: CDR1 SQVTM and CDR2 ANQGSEA. Trimming pared 1 base from V and 4 bases from J, leaving 16 bases between. CDR3 residues: CSVEAPPTGLYGYTF. For the CDR3, the DNA is TGCAGCGTTGAAGCCCCCCCGACAGGCCTCTATGGCTACACCTTC. Looking up the rest from reference TRBV29-1 and TRBJ1-2 gives the full variable domain: SAVISQKPSRDICQRGTSLTIQCQVDSQVTMMFWYRQQPGQSLTLIATANQGSEATYESGFVIDKFPISRPNLTFSTLTVSNMSPEDSSIYLCSVEAPPTGLYGYTFGSGTRLTVV.

CDR3 sequence reads: CASSSGTGGNQPQHF. In DNA, the CDR3 is TGTGCCAGCAGCTCCGGGACAGGGGGCAATCAGCCCCAGCATTTT. This sequence joins TRBV27 and TRBJ1-5, with TRBD1 matching 10 bases. The CDR3 has 15 amino acids. Trimming cost V 6 bases and J 2 bases; bases outside gene matches: 4. In germline, CDR1 is MNHEY, CDR2 SMNVEV (reference sequence).

V gene TRBV15 combines with J gene TRBJ2-7; no clear D gene. V gave up 2 bases and J gave up 7 bases, with 9 bases separating them. The CDR3 length is 12 residues. Germline V gene sequence: CDR1 LNHNV, CDR2 YYDKDF (reference sequence). Written as DNA, the CDR3 is TGTGCCACCAGCAGATCCGGTCGGGAGCAGTACTTC. This encodes CATSRSGREQYF.

The chain is built from TRBV27 and TRBJ1-4, with D possibly TRBD1 on 6 matching bases. CDR3 length equals 17 residues. V was pared by 5 bases and J by 4 bases, with 20 bases between. Germline V lookup: CDR1 MNHEY, CDR2 SMNVEV (reference sequence). CDR3 sequence reads: CASSPRGVGTHNEKLFF. The CDR3 DNA sequence: TGTGCCAGCAGTCCCAGGGGAGTCGGGACACATAATGAAAAACTGTTTTTT.

In its sample, this clone was seen once. The chain joins TRBV14 to TRBJ2-7; D is unresolved. The CDR3 loop spans 17 amino acids. Trimming stripped 1 base from V and 1 base from J, with 17 bases between. CDR1 and CDR2 from the germline V gene are SGHDN and FVKESK. DNA for the CDR3: TGTGCCAGCAGCCAAGTGCCCCTGGCGGTTCTTTCCTACGAGCAGTACTTC. It codes for CASSQVPLAVLSYEQYF.

This clone showed up just once. The chain combines TRBV6-1 with TRBJ1-4, with 9 bases aligning to TRBD1. V lost 6 bases, J lost 6 bases, and 8 bases stayed unmatched. The CDR3 runs to 15 residues. CDR1 and CDR2 (germline): MNHNS, SASEGT. CDR3: CASRELGTGYEKLFF. DNA of the CDR3: TGTGCCAGCAGGGAGCTCGGGACAGGGTATGAAAAACTGTTTTTT.

This chain connects TRBV10-3 to TRBJ1-5; TRBD1 matches at 9 bases. This CDR3 contains 14 residues. J was trimmed by 6 bases and V by 9 bases; bases with no gene match: 9. CDR1 and CDR2 (germline): ENHRY, SYGVKD. CDR3 amino acids: CAIGQDRGGQPQHF. CDR3 nucleotides: TGTGCCATAGGGCAGGACAGGGGTGGTCAGCCCCAGCATTTT.

The CDR3 bases are TGTGCCAGCAGCGCCGGGACAGGGGAAGGCTACACCTTC. The encoded protein is CASSAGTGEGYTF. V is TRBV9 and J is TRBJ1-2; 10 positions agree with TRBD1. CDR3 size: 13 residues. The germline gives CDR1 SGDLS, CDR2 YYNGEE. V was clipped by 3 bases and J by 8 bases; unmatched bases: 4.

V usage is TRBV5-1 and J usage is TRBJ2-3; D might be TRBD1 (5 bases). This CDR3 spans 15 amino acids. Trimming stripped 4 bases from V and 2 bases from J, with 14 bases between. CDR1 and CDR2 from the germline V gene are SGHRS and YFSETQ. CDR3: CASSPSGHNTDTQYF. In nucleotides, the CDR3 is TGCGCCAGCAGCCCCTCAGGACACAACACAGATACGCAGTATTTT.

The rearrangement links TRBV6-5 to TRBJ1-3; tentative D call: TRBD1 (6 bases). V was trimmed by 6 bases and J by 0 bases, leaving 12 bases between them. The CDR3 has 15 residues. Germline assignment: CDR1 MNHEY and CDR2 SVGAGI. The CDR3 reads CASRQQGLSGNTIYF. As DNA, the CDR3 is TGTGCCAGCAGACAACAGGGTCTCTCTGGAAACACCATATATTTT.

The chain joins TRBV5-1 to TRBJ2-3, with D maybe TRBD1 (6 bases). This CDR3 contains 17 residues. Trimming left V 4 bases short and J 0 bases short, with 18 bases between. In germline, CDR1 is SGHRS, CDR2 YFSETQ. In DNA, the CDR3 is TGCGCCAGCAGCCCACAGGGACCGCGGCTTAGCACAGATACGCAGTATTTT. Amino acid sequence: CASSPQGPRLSTDTQYF.

The rearrangement links TRBV29-1 to TRBJ2-7, with 9 bases matching TRBD1. The CDR3 has 16 residues. Losses at the gene ends were 4 bases for V and 2 bases for J; bases not matched to a gene: 12. Germline assignment: CDR1 SQVTM and CDR2 ANQGSEA. The CDR3 region has the DNA TGCAGCGTTGTTTTTGGGACAGGGTTCTTACCCTACGAGCAGTACTTC. Its translation: CSVVFGTGFLPYEQYF.

J is TRBJ1-1 and V is TRBV28; D unresolved. Germline lookup yields CDR1 MDHEN and CDR2 SYDVKM. The CDR3 is 13 amino acids. V dropped 8 bases and J dropped 8 bases, with 18 bases sitting between them. DNA of the CDR3: TGTGCCAGCTCTACTCAGTGGAGCATAGAAGCTTTCTTT. It is translated as CASSTQWSIEAFF.

This chain connects TRBV14 to TRBJ2-7; D unresolved. V was shortened by 0 bases and J by 7 bases, with 22 bases between the two germline ends. From germline, CDR1 is SGHDN and CDR2 FVKESK. This CDR3 has 17 amino acids. The CDR3 DNA reads TGTGCCAGCAGCCAAGACCGCGACTCCCATCTTTCTAGGGAGCAGTACTTC. It encodes CASSQDRDSHLSREQYF.

J is TRBJ2-7 and V is TRBV7-7, with TRBD1 identical over 7 bases. The V gene's germline CDR1 is SSHAT and CDR2 FNYEAQ (reference sequence). This CDR3 contains 17 residues. V lost 2 bases to trimming and J lost 4 bases; unmatched junction nucleotides: 14. CDR3: CASSLYQTGLFLYEQYF. In DNA, the CDR3 is TGTGCCAGCAGCTTATACCAGACAGGGCTTTTTCTATACGAGCAGTACTTC. Full variable domain (outside the CDR3, taken from reference TRBV7-7 and TRBJ2-7): GAGVSQSPRYKVTKRGQDVTLRCDPISSHATLYWYQQALGQGPEFLTYFNYEAQPDKSGLPSDRFSAERPEGSISTLTIQRTEQRDSAMYRCASSLYQTGLFLYEQYFGPGTRLTVT.

J is TRBJ2-3 and V is TRBV11-3; D unresolved. Germline CDR1 reads SGHNT; CDR2 reads YENEEA. The germline V and J ends were trimmed by 0 bases and 8 bases, with 6 bases remaining between them. This CDR3 region has 12 residues. The CDR3 protein is CASSLDPGTQYF. CDR3 nucleotides: TGTGCCAGCAGCTTAGACCCGGGTACGCAGTATTTT.

The V gene is TRBV6-1, the J gene TRBJ2-1; D gene uncertain. With 5 bases removed from V and 3 bases from J, the gap between germline ends came to 5 bases. Germline V gives CDR1 MNHNS, CDR2 SASEGT. This CDR3 comprises 12 residues. CDR3 region: CASSPSYNEQFF. The CDR3 region has the DNA TGTGCCAGCAGTCCTAGCTACAATGAGCAGTTCTTC.

CDR3 sequence: CASSIRGTAYNEQFF. For the CDR3, the DNA is TGTGCCAGTAGTATAAGGGGGACAGCCTACAATGAGCAGTTCTTC. The chain carries TRBV19 and TRBJ2-1; 7 positions agree with TRBD1. V shed 2 bases, J shed 2 bases, and the junction held 3 bases outside the gene matches. This CDR3 is 15 amino acids long. Germline V gene sequence: CDR1 LNHDA, CDR2 SQIVND (reference sequence). Together with reference TRBV19 and TRBJ2-1, the CDR3 gives the full variable domain: DGGITQSPKYLFRKEGQNVTLSCEQNLNHDAMYWYRQDPGQGLRLIYYSQIVNDFQKGDIAEGYSVSREKKESFPLTVTSAQKNPTAFYLCASSIRGTAYNEQFFGPGTRLTVL.

The gene calls are TRBV11-2 and TRBJ1-3; the match to TRBD1 covers 8 bases. CDR1 SGHAT and CDR2 FQNNGV come from the germline V gene. This CDR3 is built from 16 residues. V was pared by 5 bases and J by 3 bases, with 9 bases of the junction left unmatched. CDR3 loop: CASSTGTGRFGNTIYF. In nucleotides, the CDR3 is TGTGCCAGCAGCACAGGGACAGGCAGATTTGGAAACACCATATATTTT.

The V call is TRBV27, the J call TRBJ2-1; 7 bases are a match to TRBD2. Per germline, CDR1 MNHEY and CDR2 SMNVEV (reference sequence). There are 14 residues in the CDR3. Trimming took 9 bases from V and 3 from J; bases not matched to a gene: 8. The CDR3 DNA sequence: TGTGCCAGTAGGTCCAGGGAGGGCTACAATGAGCAGTTCTTC. Protein sequence: CASRSREGYNEQFF.

This chain uses TRBV7-9 with TRBJ2-7; 8 positions match TRBD1. The V and J ends lost 1 base and 6 bases, in that order; junction bases with no gene match: 5. This CDR3 has 14 residues. Germline V CDR1 and CDR2: SEHNR, FQNEAQ (reference sequence). CDR3 loop: CASSLEGQVGEQYF. The CDR3 nucleotides read TGTGCCAGCAGCTTAGAGGGACAGGTTGGCGAGCAGTACTTC.

The V gene is TRBV11-3, the J gene TRBJ1-3; D unclear. V was cut by 0 bases and J by 3 bases, with 3 bases left in between. The V gene's germline CDR1 is SGHNT and CDR2 YENEEA. CDR3 length: 13 amino acids. The CDR3 spells CASSLEYGNTIYF. As DNA, the CDR3 is TGTGCCAGCAGCTTAGAATATGGAAACACCATATATTTT.

The chain joins TRBV4-1 to TRBJ2-7, with D perhaps TRBD2 (6 bases). Trimming pared 4 bases from V and 4 bases from J, leaving 11 bases between. The CDR3 is 13 residues long. Germline V gene data show CDR1 as MGHRA and CDR2 as YSYEKL. CDR3 DNA: TGCGCCAGCAGCCGCGGGACGGGGTACGAGCAGTACTTC. Amino acid sequence: CASSRGTGYEQYF.

The chain uses TRBV28 and TRBJ2-7; 14 bases map to TRBD2. The CDR3 runs to 23 residues. Germline V gene data show CDR1 as MDHEN and CDR2 as SYDVKM. V gave up 3 bases and J gave up 0 bases; unmatched junction bases: 22. CDR3 DNA: TGTGCCAGCAGTTTTAGGGAGAGACTAGCGGGAGGGTGGAAGAGGATGAGCTCCTACGAGCAGTACTTC. This encodes CASSFRERLAGGWKRMSSYEQYF. The full variable domain, completed using reference TRBV28 and TRBJ2-7, is DVKVTQSSRYLVKRTGEKVFLECVQDMDHENMFWYRQDPGLGLRLIYFSYDVKMKEKGDIPEGYSVSREKKERFSLILESASTNQTSMYLCASSFRERLAGGWKRMSSYEQYFGPGTRLTVT.

This clone has only one observation. The rearrangement joins TRBV30 to TRBJ1-1; maybe TRBD1 (6 bases). This CDR3 has 13 amino acids. The germline V gene has CDR1 GTSNPN and CDR2 SVGIG (reference sequence). V was pared by 3 bases and J by 4 bases, with 12 bases between. The CDR3 sequence: CAWSNLRGTEAFF. The CDR3 nucleotides are TGTGCCTGGAGCAACCTCAGGGGCACTGAAGCTTTCTTT.